One sample yielded the 12 T cell receptor beta chains listed below, sequenced in a study of read filtering for tumor transcriptome and immune sequencing. Molecular barcoded adaptors covering alpha/delta and beta/gamma chains were used on roughly 400 ng RNA. TCRdb reprocessed the reads with MiXCR, giving one entry per CDR3 protein. The sample consists of about 35,000 distinct CDR3 sequences, 14% of them appearing once. Sequencing was done on a sample of a population of CD138-negative cells sorted from bone marrow. These receptor sequences come from a donor aged 40 or over with multiple myeloma.

This clonotype was observed at least ten times. This chain joins TRBV12-3 or TRBV12-4 and TRBJ1-5; D gene ambiguous. The V end lost 0 bases, the J end lost 7 bases, and 16 bases lay between the germline ends. The CDR3 spans 16 residues. The CDR3 DNA is TGTGCCAGCAGTTTAGCAGACGGAGGGATAGGACAGCCCCAGCATTTT. This encodes CASSLADGGIGQPQHF.

This clonotype was counted at least ten times. The chain couples TRBV7-8 to TRBJ2-5, with 14 nucleotides matching TRBD2. The CDR3 spans 17 residues. V lost 5 bases and J lost 6; bases outside the gene matches: 11. The germline V gene encodes CDR1 SGHVS and CDR2 FQNEAQ. CDR3 bases: TGTGCCAGCAGCACCGATCGACTAGCGGGAGGGACTAAGACCCAGTACTTC. This gives the protein CASSTDRLAGGTKTQYF.

There are many counts of this clonotype. In nucleotides, the CDR3 is TGCAGCGTTGAAGATAGGTTCGGAACGGTTAGCTATGGCTACACCTTC. Amino acids: CSVEDRFGTVSYGYTF. This chain joins TRBV29-1 and TRBJ1-2, with D unclear. CDR1 and CDR2 (germline): SQVTM, ANQGSEA. The CDR3 consists of 16 residues. V was pared by 0 bases and J by 4 bases, with 18 bases between.

This clonotype was counted at least ten times. The V and J genes are TRBV12-3 or TRBV12-4 and TRBJ2-5, with D maybe TRBD2 (7 bases). Trimming pared 7 bases from V and 9 bases from J, leaving 21 bases between. This CDR3 has 14 residues. In nucleotides, the CDR3 is TGTGCCAGCACGCAGGAAAGGGGGGGCGCACCCCAGTACTTC. Translated: CASTQERGGAPQYF.

This clonotype was recorded at least ten times. V and J are TRBV20-1 and TRBJ2-7; D remains unclear. CDR1 and CDR2 (germline): DFQATT, SNEGSKA (reference sequence). V was shortened by 4 bases and J by 2 bases, with 9 bases between the two germline ends. CDR3 length: 12 residues. CDR3 sequence: CSATRPTYEQYF. The CDR3 DNA reads TGCAGTGCTACGCGGCCTACCTACGAGCAGTACTTC.

The table lists this clonotype with many counts. This chain connects TRBV12-3 or TRBV12-4 to TRBJ1-5; 7 bases match TRBD1. This CDR3 spans 13 amino acids. V shed 8 bases and J 6 bases; nucleotides not matched to a gene: 7. The CDR3 is CASSRGASQPQHF. The CDR3 DNA reads TGTGCCAGCTCCAGGGGGGCGAGTCAGCCCCAGCATTTT.

This clonotype was detected ten times or more. The chain employs TRBV28 and TRBJ2-3; 9 nucleotides line up with TRBD2. V trimming: 8 bases; J trimming: 3 bases; junction bases outside the gene matches: 9. Looked up from germline, CDR1 is MDHEN and CDR2 is SYDVKM. The length of the CDR3 is 15 residues. The CDR3 DNA reads as TGTGCCAGCGCCATGGGCGGGAGGGTAACAGATACGCAGTATTTT. This codes for CASAMGGRVTDTQYF.

Ten or more counts support this clonotype. This chain connects TRBV7-6 to TRBJ1-1; D call uncertain. Trimming removed 6 bases from V and 5 bases from J, with 10 bases in between. Looked up from germline, CDR1 is SGHVS and CDR2 is FNYEAQ. The CDR3 extends over 12 amino acids. The CDR3 DNA reads TGTGCCAGCAGGGACGTAGGGACTGAAGCTTTCTTT. Its protein product is CASRDVGTEAFF.

This clonotype was detected ten times or more. The chain employs TRBV5-1 and TRBJ1-1; unclear D gene. Trimming took off 0 bases at V and 0 bases at J, with 6 bases between the two ends. The CDR3 extends over 14 amino acids. Germline V lookup: CDR1 SGHRS, CDR2 YFSETQ. The CDR3 sequence is CASSLAVMNTEAFF. As DNA, the CDR3 is TGCGCCAGCAGCTTGGCAGTTATGAACACTGAAGCTTTCTTT.

Notes on this clonotype: A far larger clone is off by one base, so a read error is likely. The CDR3 ends on some other residue instead of the conserved phenylalanine or tryptophan, so this is likely a read error. The gene calls are TRBV7-3 and TRBJ1-2; 9 bases fit TRBD1. The CDR3 sequence is 16 residues long. Germline CDR1 and CDR2: SGHTA and FQGTGA. V shed 2 bases, J shed 4 bases, and the junction held 8 bases outside the gene matches. This CDR3 reads CASSLGGTGTTYGYTS. In DNA, the CDR3 is TGTGCCAGCAGCTTAGGAGGGACAGGGACTACCTATGGCTACACCTCC.

Ten or more counts support this clonotype. The chain has TRBV20-1 and TRBJ2-3; unclear D gene. Trimming shortened V by 4 bases and J by 0 bases, and 2 bases separated the two germline ends. The CDR3 is 11 amino acids. The germline V gene has CDR1 DFQATT and CDR2 SNEGSKA (reference sequence). For the CDR3, the DNA is TGCAGTGCTAAGAGCACAGATACGCAGTATTTT. It is translated as CSAKSTDTQYF.

There are many counts of this clonotype. V and J are TRBV5-6 and TRBJ2-6; the D is unclear. CDR3 length: 15 amino acids. Germline loops: CDR1 SGHDT, CDR2 YYEEEE. The V and J ends lost 2 bases and 1 base respectively, with 7 bases between them. The CDR3 coding sequence is TGTGCCAGCAGCTTTGACCGGTCTGGGGCCAACGTCCTGACTTTC. Its translation: CASSFDRSGANVLTF.